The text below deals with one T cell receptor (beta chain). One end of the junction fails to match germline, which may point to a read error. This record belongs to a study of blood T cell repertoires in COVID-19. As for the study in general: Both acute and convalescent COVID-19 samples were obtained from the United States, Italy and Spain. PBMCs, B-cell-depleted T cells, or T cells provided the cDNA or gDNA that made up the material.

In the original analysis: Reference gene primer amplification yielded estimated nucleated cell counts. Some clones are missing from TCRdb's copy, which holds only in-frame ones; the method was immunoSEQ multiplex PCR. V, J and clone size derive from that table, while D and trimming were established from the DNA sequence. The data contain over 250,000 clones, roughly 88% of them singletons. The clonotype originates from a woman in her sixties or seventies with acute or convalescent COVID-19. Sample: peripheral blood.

The CDR3 region has the DNA TGTGCCAGCAGCCAAGCGGCTAGCGGACCCACGGTTAACTTC. Its protein is CASSQAASGPTVNF. The chain couples TRBV3-1 (or the pseudogene TRBV3-2) to TRBJ2-5; 7 bases match TRBD2. CDR3 size: 14 residues. CDR1 LGHDT and CDR2 YNNKEL come from the germline V gene (reference sequence).